Each of the 23 T cell receptor beta chains below was sequenced from the same sample in a study of CD8+ T cells in alopecia areata. RNA extraction was followed by reverse transcription into cDNA, which acted as the sequencing template. Only in-frame clones appear in the TCRdb table, and some are missing; sequencing was by immunoSEQ multiplex PCR. The repertoire holds under 75,000 clones, 45% to 55% seen once, with roughly 15% in the top ten. The material was CD8+ T cells sorted from blood, obtained at week 0. Source of these receptors: a human donor with alopecia areata.

Details on this clone: Other nucleotide sequences in the sample specify the same CDR3. The chain combines TRBV29-1 with TRBJ2-1, with D hard to call. V was pared by 3 bases and J by 0 bases, with 6 bases between. Germline V gene lookup returns CDR1 SQVTM and CDR2 ANQGSEA. The CDR3 spans 13 residues. Written as DNA, the CDR3 is TGCAGCGTTGATCCTAGCTCCTACAATGAGCAGTTCTTC. It encodes CSVDPSSYNEQFF.

This clone has only a few counts. This chain links TRBV29-1 with TRBJ2-5, with D possibly being TRBD2 (7 bases). V was shortened by 3 bases and J by 2 bases, with 19 bases between the two germline ends. The CDR3 runs to 16 residues. Germline V gives CDR1 SQVTM, CDR2 ANQGSEA. CDR3 in amino acids: CSVEWGGAPLQETQYF. CDR3 bases: TGCAGCGTTGAGTGGGGGGGGGCTCCGCTGCAAGAGACCCAGTACTTC.

V and J are TRBV6-6 and TRBJ2-3; D gene uncertain. This CDR3 comprises 14 residues. Germline V gene lookup returns CDR1 MNHNY and CDR2 SVGAGI (reference sequence). The V end was cut by 6 bases, the J end by 0 bases, with 10 bases between. The CDR3 DNA sequence: TGTGCCAGCAGCCCAACCTCGAGCACAGATACGCAGTATTTT. Translated: CASSPTSSTDTQYF.

The V call is TRBV29-1, the J call TRBJ2-2; maybe TRBD2 (5 bases). Germline V gene sequence: CDR1 SQVTM, CDR2 ANQGSEA. The CDR3 totals 13 residues. Trimming pared 3 bases from V and 6 bases from J, leaving 11 bases between. CDR3 amino acids: CSVDGVPAGELFF. DNA for the CDR3: TGCAGCGTTGACGGGGTGCCCGCCGGGGAGCTGTTTTTT.

There are a few counts of this clone. This chain links TRBV28 with TRBJ2-1; D may be TRBD1 (5 bases). The CDR3 spans 17 residues. Germline CDR1 MDHEN, CDR2 SYDVKM. Deletions cut 6 bases from V and 0 bases from J, with 18 bases between. The CDR3 DNA reads as TGTGCCAGCAGGCCTACAGGAATCCAGAGCTCCTACAATGAGCAGTTCTTC. As protein: CASRPTGIQSSYNEQFF.

The chain joins TRBV4-1 to TRBJ2-4, with 14 positions matching TRBD2. The germline CDR1 and CDR2 sequences are MGHRA and YSYEKL. V shed 3 bases, J shed 0 bases, and the junction held 10 bases outside the gene matches. The CDR3 is made up of 20 amino acids. The CDR3 sequence is CASSHRLAGGIHLAKNIQYF. Written as DNA, the CDR3 is TGCGCCAGCAGCCATCGACTAGCGGGAGGGATCCACCTAGCCAAAAACATTCAGTACTTC.

The chain uses TRBV30 and TRBJ2-5, with no clear D. Germline V gives CDR1 GTSNPN, CDR2 SVGIG (reference sequence). V lost 2 bases to trimming and J lost 3 bases, with 10 bases between them. The CDR3 spans 13 residues. As DNA, the CDR3 is TGTGCCTGGAGTTGGAATATGGAAGAGACCCAGTACTTC. Its protein product is CAWSWNMEETQYF.

The chain has TRBV2 and TRBJ2-1, with D possibly matching TRBD2 (7 bases). This CDR3 has 16 residues. CDR1 is SNHLY, CDR2 FYNNEI, per germline. Trimming took off 4 bases at V and 7 bases at J, with 20 bases between the two ends. CDR3 sequence reads: CASSAYSSGGGNEQFF. In DNA form, the CDR3 reads TGTGCCAGCAGTGCCTATTCTAGCGGAGGGGGAAATGAGCAGTTCTTC.

This clone was found a few times. The chain employs TRBV19 and TRBJ2-1; the D is unclear. V was cut by 3 bases and J by 4 bases, with 7 bases left in between. The CDR3 runs 13 residues. CDR1 LNHDA and CDR2 SQIVND come from the germline V gene (reference sequence). The CDR3 sequence: CASSIPLYNEQFF. CDR3 DNA: TGTGCCAGTAGTATCCCCCTTTACAATGAGCAGTTCTTC. Full variable domain (remainder filled in from reference TRBV19 and TRBJ2-1): DGGITQSPKYLFRKEGQNVTLSCEQNLNHDAMYWYRQDPGQGLRLIYYSQIVNDFQKGDIAEGYSVSREKKESFPLTVTSAQKNPTAFYLCASSIPLYNEQFFGPGTRLTVL.

This clone was detected only a few times. This sequence joins TRBV19 and TRBJ2-7, with TRBD2 as a possible D gene (5 bases). Trimming left V 6 bases short and J 5 bases short, with 17 bases between. CDR3 size: 14 residues. Germline CDR1 reads LNHDA; CDR2 reads SQIVND (reference sequence). The CDR3 here is CASSPGPGGDEQYF. The DNA for the CDR3 is TGTGCCAGTAGCCCAGGCCCCGGAGGCGACGAGCAGTACTTC.

CDR3 nucleotide sequence: TGCAGCGTACCACCGGGACAGAGGAATGAGCAGTTCTTC. The encoded protein is CSVPPGQRNEQFF. The rearrangement joins TRBV29-1 to TRBJ2-1; TRBD1 matches 7 bases. Germline loops: CDR1 SQVTM, CDR2 ANQGSEA. The CDR3 has 13 residues. Losses at the gene ends were 6 bases for V and 7 bases for J; bases not matched to a gene: 9.

The gene calls are TRBV7-8 and TRBJ2-5; the D gene is possibly TRBD1 (6 bases). The CDR3 length is 14 residues. The V gene lost 5 bases and the J gene lost 0 bases, with 10 bases spanning the gap. Germline CDR1 and CDR2: SGHVS and FQNEAQ. The CDR3: CASSATGYQETQYF. The CDR3 DNA follows: TGTGCCAGCAGCGCCACAGGGTACCAAGAGACCCAGTACTTC.

This clone was found a few times. The rearrangement links TRBV29-1 to TRBJ1-2; D may be TRBD1 (5 bases). The CDR3 contains 12 residues. Trimming cost V 5 bases and J 5 bases, with 12 bases left between them. CDR1 is SQVTM and CDR2 is ANQGSEA in the germline V gene. CDR3 nucleotide sequence: TGCAGCGTTTGGGACGGTGGGTATGGCTACACCTTC. Translation: CSVWDGGYGYTF.

In this sample, this clone turned up a few times. This rearrangement joins TRBV15 to TRBJ1-1; D uncertain. Germline CDR1 reads LNHNV; CDR2 reads YYDKDF (reference sequence). This CDR3 contains 11 residues. V was trimmed by 5 bases and J by 8 bases, leaving 9 bases between them. The DNA for the CDR3 is TGTGCCACCAGCGGGTCCTTGGAAGCTTTCTTT. This sequence encodes CATSGSLEAFF.

This chain uses TRBV7-8 with TRBJ1-5, with D tentatively TRBD1 (5 bases). The V end lost 3 bases, the J end lost 0 bases, and 9 bases lay between the germline ends. This CDR3 spans 15 amino acids. Per germline, CDR1 SGHVS and CDR2 FQNEAQ. CDR3 in amino acids: CASSLGDFSNQPQHF. The CDR3 region has the DNA TGTGCCAGCAGCTTGGGGGACTTTAGCAATCAGCCCCAGCATTTT.

This clone was recorded a few times. V is TRBV13 and J is TRBJ2-1, with unresolved D. The CDR3 extends over 13 amino acids. Trimming pared 6 bases from V and 5 bases from J, leaving 11 bases between. From germline, CDR1 is PRHDT and CDR2 FYEKMQ (reference sequence). CDR3 protein: CASRASPHNEQFF. CDR3 nucleotide sequence: TGTGCCAGCAGGGCCTCGCCGCACAATGAGCAGTTCTTC.

This clone has just a few counts. The chain couples TRBV6-6 to TRBJ2-3; 10 bases fit TRBD2. The CDR3 contains 16 residues. Germline V gene data show CDR1 as MNHNY and CDR2 as SVGAGI (reference sequence). Losses at the gene ends were 5 bases for V and 6 bases for J; bases not matched to a gene: 11. CDR3 DNA sequence: TGTGCCAGCAGTCTACTGAGCGGGAGGGTAGGGGATACGCAGTATTTT. Translation gives CASSLLSGRVGDTQYF.

The sample holds a few counts of this clone. The chain employs TRBV28 and TRBJ2-7, with a tentative D call TRBD1 (7 bases). This CDR3 has 15 amino acids. The germline V and J ends were trimmed by 5 bases and 4 bases, with 18 bases remaining between them. Germline CDR1 MDHEN, CDR2 SYDVKM. CDR3 sequence: CASSEAEGAVYEQYF. The CDR3 DNA reads as TGTGCCAGCAGTGAAGCGGAGGGGGCGGTATACGAGCAGTACTTC.

The chain carries TRBV5-4 and TRBJ2-7, with TRBD2 matching over 15 bases. This CDR3 has 17 residues. Germline assignment: CDR1 SGHNT and CDR2 YYREEE (reference sequence). J was trimmed by 7 bases and V by 4 bases; bases with no gene match: 12. The CDR3 DNA reads TGTGCCAGCAGCAACGGACTAGCGGGAGGGCCCACGGAGGAGCAGTACTTC. Protein sequence: CASSNGLAGGPTEEQYF.

V gene TRBV14 combines with J gene TRBJ1-3; TRBD1 matches at 7 bases. Per the germline V gene, CDR1 is SGHDN and CDR2 is FVKESK. With V trimmed by 5 bases and J by 0 bases, 13 bases remained unmatched. The CDR3 runs 18 residues. The CDR3 loop is CASSTRGTVAFSGNTIYF. As DNA, the CDR3 is TGTGCCAGCAGCACTAGAGGGACAGTCGCCTTCTCTGGAAACACCATATATTTT.

The V call is TRBV6-5, the J call TRBJ2-2, with a possible D match to TRBD1 (5 bases). The CDR3 has 13 residues. Germline V gene lookup returns CDR1 MNHEY and CDR2 SVGAGI. The germline V and J ends were trimmed by 8 bases and 1 base, with 8 bases remaining between them. The CDR3 sequence: CASGAQNTGELFF. In DNA, the CDR3 is TGTGCCAGCGGGGCCCAGAACACCGGGGAGCTGTTTTTT.

The V gene is TRBV6-5, the J gene TRBJ1-2; D remains unclear. The CDR3 extends over 15 amino acids. Trimming left V 2 bases short and J 5 bases short, with 15 bases between. Per germline, CDR1 MNHEY and CDR2 SVGAGI. As DNA, the CDR3 is TGTGCCAGCAGTTACCAGGACCGACACCCTTATGGCTACACCTTC. Translation gives CASSYQDRHPYGYTF.

The chain combines TRBV7-2 with TRBJ2-3; D is unresolved. The CDR3 loop spans 12 amino acids. CDR1 is SGHTA and CDR2 is FQGNSA in the germline V gene. V lost 6 bases and J lost 6, with 10 bases in between. CDR3: CASRQSWDTQYF. The CDR3 nucleotides read TGTGCCAGCAGGCAAAGCTGGGATACGCAGTATTTT.